One and the same sample provided the 25 T cell receptor beta chains below, sequenced in a study of T-cell reconstitution after alpha-beta-depleted transplantation in children. Unique molecular identifiers were incorporated during preparation of the TCRbeta library. TCRdb reanalysed the PCR reads using MiXCR and keeps one entry per CDR3 protein. The repertoire includes roughly 590,000 distinct CDR3 sequences, approximately 16% of them detected once, and 0.9% to 1.2% sits in the top ten. The sequences come from PBMCs from the stem cell graft donor, collected from the stem cell graft. The receptors derive from a human donor who donated a stem cell graft to a child with acute myeloid leukemia.

In its sample, this clonotype was seen many times. The chain recombines TRBV20-1 with TRBJ2-1; 8 positions match TRBD1. V shed 3 bases and J 7 bases; nucleotides not matched to a gene: 5. Germline V CDR1 and CDR2: DFQATT, SNEGSKA (reference sequence). The CDR3 sequence is 13 residues long. As DNA, the CDR3 is TGCAGTGCTAGCCGGGACAGGTCTAATGAGCAGTTCTTC. Translating gives CSASRDRSNEQFF.

This clonotype was detected ten times or more. J is TRBJ1-1 and V is TRBV5-5; D possibly corresponds to TRBD1 (6 bases). CDR1 SGHKS and CDR2 YYEKEE come from the germline V gene (reference sequence). Trimming removed 0 bases at V and 4 bases at J, with 13 bases between. CDR3 length: 15 residues. This CDR3 reads CASSLAGGLGTEAFF. The CDR3 DNA follows: TGTGCCAGCAGCTTGGCCGGGGGGCTTGGCACTGAAGCTTTCTTT.

This clonotype was seen a few times. The chain employs TRBV7-9 and TRBJ2-7, with no clear D. The CDR3 spans 14 residues. The germline V gene has CDR1 SEHNR and CDR2 FQNEAQ (reference sequence). The ends were cut back, 4 bases at V and 5 bases at J, with 15 bases in the middle. The CDR3, as DNA: TGTGCCAGCAGCTCTTCCTTGAGGACCCACGAGCAGTACTTC. Translating it yields CASSSSLRTHEQYF. The whole variable domain, remainder taken from reference TRBV7-9 and TRBJ2-7, is DTGVSQNPRHKITKRGQNVTFRCDPISEHNRLYWYRQTLGQGPEFLTYFQNEAQLEKSRLLSDRFSAERPKGSFSTLEIQRTEQGDSAMYLCASSSSLRTHEQYFGPGTRLTVT.

This clonotype was seen a handful of times. The chain uses TRBV24-1 and TRBJ2-2; 8 bases map to TRBD1. This CDR3 is 18 amino acids long. Trimming at V came to 2 bases and at J to 1 base, leaving 8 bases not matched to a gene. Per the germline V gene, CDR1 is KGHDR and CDR2 is SFDVKD. In nucleotides, the CDR3 is TGTGCCACCAGTGATTCCCCCGGACAGGGCGTGAACACCGGGGAGCTGTTTTTT. Amino acid sequence: CATSDSPGQGVNTGELFF.

This clonotype was observed a handful of times. The V and J genes are TRBV20-1 and TRBJ2-2, with 12 bases aligning to TRBD2. The CDR3 is 14 amino acids. Trimming removed 4 bases from V and 3 bases from J; junction bases left unmatched: 0. Germline CDR1 DFQATT, CDR2 SNEGSKA (reference sequence). CDR3 loop: CSATSGGDTGELFF. CDR3 DNA: TGCAGTGCTACTAGCGGGGGGGACACCGGGGAGCTGTTTTTT.

This clonotype was observed a handful of times. This sequence joins TRBV20-1 and TRBJ2-1; TRBD1 aligns across 9 bases. Germline V gives CDR1 DFQATT, CDR2 SNEGSKA (reference sequence). The J segment lost 1 base and the V segment lost 6 bases, leaving 13 bases of the junction unmatched. This CDR3 contains 17 residues. Here the CDR3 DNA reads TGCAGTGCAAGGACAGGGGCCGGGTTAAGGTCCTACAATGAGCAGTTCTTC. It encodes CSARTGAGLRSYNEQFF.

The chain couples TRBV4-3 to TRBJ2-6, with a tentative D call TRBD1 (6 bases). With 1 base removed from V and 2 bases from J, the gap between germline ends came to 12 bases. This CDR3 is 17 amino acids long. The germline V gene encodes CDR1 LGHNA and CDR2 YSLEER. CDR3 protein: CASSQGAGATGANVLTF. CDR3 coding DNA: TGCGCCAGCAGCCAAGGGGCAGGGGCCACTGGGGCCAACGTCCTGACTTTC.

A few counts support this clonotype. The chain combines TRBV12-3 or TRBV12-4 with TRBJ2-2; the match to TRBD2 covers 7 bases. The CDR3 has 14 amino acids. V was clipped by 8 bases and J by 4 bases; unmatched bases: 7. The CDR3 region is CASGFGGGTGELFF. The CDR3 DNA sequence: TGTGCCAGCGGCTTTGGGGGGGGCACCGGGGAGCTGTTTTTT.

Remarks on this clonotype: A read error may be the cause here, since a much bigger clone is one base away. The V call is TRBV20-1, the J call TRBJ2-3; 8 bases are a match to TRBD2. Germline CDR1 DFQATT, CDR2 SNEGSKA (reference sequence). CDR3 length: 16 amino acids. CDR3 sequence reads: CCARKWRGESTDTQYF. For the CDR3, the DNA is TGCTGTGCTAGAAAATGGCGGGGGGAGAGCACAGATACGCAGTATTTT.

This clonotype was seen repeatedly, ten times or more. This chain's CDR3 is CSARTQAHTDTQYF. The CDR3 DNA reads TGCAGTGCTAGAACCCAGGCTCACACAGATACGCAGTATTTT. This chain connects TRBV20-1 to TRBJ2-3, with unresolved D. This CDR3 has 14 residues. CDR1 DFQATT and CDR2 SNEGSKA come from the germline V gene (reference sequence). Deletions cut 2 bases from V and 2 bases from J, with 11 bases between.

This clonotype was counted between two and nine times. V usage is TRBV14 and J usage is TRBJ2-3; TRBD2 agrees at 12 bases. After removal of 4 bases from V and 5 bases from J, the junction contained 7 bases not matched to a gene. Germline V gives CDR1 SGHDN, CDR2 FVKESK. This CDR3 is built from 16 residues. The CDR3 region is CASSRTSGVVGDTQYF. The DNA of the CDR3 is TGTGCCAGCAGCCGGACTAGCGGGGTAGTAGGAGATACGCAGTATTTT.

Only a few counts were recorded for this clonotype. The genes are TRBV25-1 and TRBJ2-1, with D unclear. CDR1 is MGHDK and CDR2 is SYGVNS in the germline V gene. Trimming removed 1 base at V and 2 bases at J, with 3 bases between. CDR3 length: 13 residues. The CDR3 spells CASSESTYNEQFF. In DNA form, the CDR3 reads TGTGCCAGCAGTGAATCCACCTACAATGAGCAGTTCTTC.

The CDR3 sequence is CATSDYGTDYGYTF. CDR3 bases: TGTGCCACCAGTGACTACGGGACAGACTATGGCTACACCTTC. V usage is TRBV24-1 and J usage is TRBJ1-2, with 7 positions matching TRBD1. CDR1 KGHDR and CDR2 SFDVKD come from the germline V gene. The CDR3 covers 14 residues. Trimming cost V 4 bases and J 3 bases; bases outside gene matches: 4.

This clonotype has a count of ten or more. This chain joins TRBV7-2 and TRBJ1-6; the D gene is possibly TRBD1 (6 bases). V was pared by 5 bases and J by 4 bases, with 12 bases between. This CDR3 has 15 amino acids. Germline CDR1 reads SGHTA; CDR2 reads FQGNSA. CDR3 in amino acids: CASSTGTPYNSPLHF. The CDR3 DNA reads as TGTGCCAGCAGCACCGGGACACCTTATAATTCACCCCTCCACTTT.

A few counts support this clonotype. The V gene is TRBV20-1, the J gene TRBJ1-2; the D is unclear. Between the trimmed V and J ends, which lost 6 bases and 8 bases, there was a span of 22 bases. Germline CDR1 is DFQATT and CDR2 is SNEGSKA (reference sequence). CDR3 length: 14 residues. The CDR3 region is CSARPRDHMWGYTF. The CDR3 nucleotides are TGCAGTGCCCGCCCCCGGGATCACATGTGGGGCTACACCTTC.

This clonotype was observed a few times. The V and J genes are TRBV29-1 and TRBJ2-3; weak D call: TRBD1 (6 bases). This CDR3 comprises 16 residues. V was trimmed by 5 bases and J by 2 bases, leaving 20 bases between them. Germline CDR1 reads SQVTM; CDR2 reads ANQGSEA. In DNA, the CDR3 is TGCAGCGTTACGGACGGGACACTTTACTCCACAGATACGCAGTATTTT. Its protein product is CSVTDGTLYSTDTQYF.

In its sample, this clonotype was seen a few times. V gene TRBV6-5 combines with J gene TRBJ2-5; 7 nucleotides match TRBD2. V shed 2 bases, J shed 2 bases, and the junction held 5 bases outside the gene matches. This CDR3 region has 15 residues. Per germline, CDR1 MNHEY and CDR2 SVGAGI. The DNA of the CDR3 is TGTGCCAGCAGTTACGGGGGAGGGTTACAAGAGACCCAGTACTTC. Protein sequence: CASSYGGGLQETQYF.

This clonotype was detected ten times or more. The chain couples TRBV9 to TRBJ1-1; weak D call: TRBD1 (6 bases). Germline V gene data show CDR1 as SGDLS and CDR2 as YYNGEE. CDR3 length: 13 amino acids. V lost 2 bases, J lost 5 bases, and 10 bases lay in between. The CDR3 here is CASSVSQGTEAFF. In nucleotides, the CDR3 is TGTGCCAGCAGCGTTTCACAGGGTACTGAAGCTTTCTTT.

This clonotype occurred many times. CDR3 DNA: TGCAGCGTTGAGTCAGGGGGCCCAACCTCCTACAATGAGCAGTTCTTC. Protein sequence: CSVESGGPTSYNEQFF. The V and J genes are TRBV29-1 and TRBJ2-1, with 8 bases matching TRBD1. V lost 3 bases, J lost 0 bases, and 7 bases stayed unmatched. This CDR3 region has 16 residues. Germline V gene data show CDR1 as SQVTM and CDR2 as ANQGSEA.

V is TRBV7-2 and J is TRBJ1-2; D gene ambiguous. In germline, CDR1 is SGHTA, CDR2 FQGNSA. This CDR3 region has 11 residues. V was trimmed by 1 base and J by 7 bases, leaving 4 bases between them. In DNA, the CDR3 is TGTGCCAGCAGCTTAGAATTTGGCTACACCTTC. It encodes CASSLEFGYTF.

The V gene is TRBV5-1, the J gene TRBJ2-2, with D tentatively TRBD1 (6 bases). Germline loops: CDR1 SGHRS, CDR2 YFSETQ. The CDR3 loop spans 15 amino acids. Trimming took 6 bases from V and 2 from J, leaving 14 bases between them. The CDR3 spells CASTLLQGNTGELFF. CDR3 bases: TGCGCCAGCACCCTACTACAGGGCAACACCGGGGAGCTGTTTTTT.

This clonotype occurred a few times. The chain employs TRBV5-5 and TRBJ2-7; 9 nucleotides line up with TRBD1. The CDR3 loop spans 16 amino acids. In germline, CDR1 is SGHKS, CDR2 YYEKEE (reference sequence). V trimming: 4 bases; J trimming: 3 bases; junction bases outside the gene matches: 11. CDR3 in DNA: TGTGCCAGCAGCCTCGACCGGGACAGGGCCTTCTACGAGCAGTACTTC. Protein sequence: CASSLDRDRAFYEQYF.

About this clonotype: A read error may explain this, as a much larger clone is one base away. The CDR3 nucleotides are TGTGCCAGCAGCCCTGGGACAGGGAGTAGGGAGACCCAGTACTTC. Translation gives CASSPGTGSRETQYF. The rearrangement links TRBV7-2 to TRBJ2-5; 9 positions agree with TRBD1. The CDR3 is 15 residues long. V shed 5 bases and J 5 bases; nucleotides not matched to a gene: 9. CDR1 is SGHTA and CDR2 is FQGNSA in the germline V gene.

V and J are TRBV24-1 and TRBJ1-2; D call uncertain. CDR1 and CDR2 from the germline V gene are KGHDR and SFDVKD. CDR3 size: 13 residues. V was clipped by 4 bases and J by 4 bases, with 9 bases between them. CDR3 sequence: CATSDNPTYGYTF. For the CDR3, the DNA is TGTGCCACCAGTGACAACCCGACCTATGGCTACACCTTC.

The gene calls are TRBV20-1 and TRBJ2-2; 7 positions agree with TRBD1. This CDR3 is built from 15 residues. The J segment lost 7 bases and the V segment lost 1 base, leaving 9 bases of the junction unmatched. CDR1 is DFQATT, CDR2 SNEGSKA, per germline (reference sequence). The CDR3 loop reads CSARARQGIIGELFF. The CDR3 nucleotides read TGCAGTGCTAGAGCTAGACAGGGAATTATCGGGGAGCTGTTTTTT.